This is a list of T cell receptor beta chains from one sample in a study of radiation and T cells in renal cell carcinoma. Sequencing used immunoSEQ multiplex PCR; TCRdb keeps in-frame clones, though not all of them. The table has 120,000 or so clones, 70% to 90% seen once. Material: blood, obtained from a patient whose treatment included radiotherapy and nephrectomy. The receptors were sampled from a woman in her seventies with renal cell carcinoma. Each CDR3 is given with its conserved first and last residue. A D gene is named only where the DNA matches it firmly. Size tells how often a clone was seen (once, few, many) or the class of an expanded clone, and some rows leave it out.

V gene,CDR3 length,clone size,J gene,D gene,CDR3 protein,CDR3 DNA
TRBV5-1,19,once,TRBJ2-3,TRBD2,CASSLEGGTSGRRLDTQYF,TGCGCCAGCAGCTTGGAAGGGGGTACTAGCGGGAGAAGGTTAGATACGCAGTATTTT
TRBV9,14,-,TRBJ2-7,TRBD1,CASSRGTGGYEQYF,TGTGCCAGCAGCCGAGGGACAGGGGGCTACGAGCAGTACTTC
TRBV19,15,few,TRBJ1-4,TRBD1,CASSPPRTGGEKLFF,TGTGCCAGTAGTCCTCCACGGACAGGGGGTGAAAAACTGTTTTTT
TRBV5-1,14,-,TRBJ2-1,TRBD2,CASSISGGVNEQFF,TGCGCCAGCAGCATTAGCGGGGGGGTCAATGAGCAGTTCTTC
TRBV6-4,14,-,TRBJ2-1,-,CASSAGATGNEQFF,TGTGCCAGCAGTGCGGGGGCAACAGGGAATGAGCAGTTCTTC
TRBV19,14,-,TRBJ1-2,-,CASSRQQSNYGYTF,TGTGCCAGTAGTAGACAACAATCTAACTATGGCTACACCTTC
TRBV30,12,-,TRBJ2-7,-,CAWSVRGTEQYF,TGTGCCTGGAGCGTTCGAGGGACCGAGCAGTACTTC
TRBV4-3,15,-,TRBJ2-1,-,CASSQDYTRYNEQFF,TGCGCCAGCAGCCAAGATTATACCAGGTACAATGAGCAGTTCTTC
TRBV7-2,14,-,TRBJ1-2,-,CASTQSRGYSGYTF,TGTGCCAGCACCCAATCCAGGGGATATAGCGGCTACACCTTC
TRBV7-9,15,few,TRBJ2-7,TRBD1,CASGIQGSVLRAQYF,TGTGCCAGCGGGATACAGGGGTCCGTCCTACGAGCGCAGTACTTC
TRBV9,15,-,TRBJ1-5,TRBD1,CASSPRTGGNQPQHF,TGTGCCAGCAGCCCCCGGACAGGGGGCAATCAGCCCCAGCATTTT